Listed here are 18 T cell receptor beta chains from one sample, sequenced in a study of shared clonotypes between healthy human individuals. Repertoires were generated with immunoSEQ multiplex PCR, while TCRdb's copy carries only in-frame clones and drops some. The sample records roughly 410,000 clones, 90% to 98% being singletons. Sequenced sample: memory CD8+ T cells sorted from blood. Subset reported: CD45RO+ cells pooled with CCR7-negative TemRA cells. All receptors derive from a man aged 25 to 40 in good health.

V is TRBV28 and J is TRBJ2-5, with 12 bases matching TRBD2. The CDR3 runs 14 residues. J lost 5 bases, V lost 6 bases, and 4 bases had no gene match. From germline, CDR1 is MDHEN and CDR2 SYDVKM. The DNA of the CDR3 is TGTGCCAGCAGACCCGGGACTAGCGGGGAGACCCAGTACTTC. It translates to CASRPGTSGETQYF.

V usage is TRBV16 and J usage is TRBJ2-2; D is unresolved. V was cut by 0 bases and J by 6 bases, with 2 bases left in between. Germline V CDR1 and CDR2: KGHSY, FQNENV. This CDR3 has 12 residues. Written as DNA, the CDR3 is TGTGCCAGCAGCCAATCCCCCGGGGAGCTGTTTTTT. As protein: CASSQSPGELFF.

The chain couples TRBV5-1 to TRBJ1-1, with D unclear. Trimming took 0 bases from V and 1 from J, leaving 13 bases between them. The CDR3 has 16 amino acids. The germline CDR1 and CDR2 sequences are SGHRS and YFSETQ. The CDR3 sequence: CASSLALTSGNTEAFF. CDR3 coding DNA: TGCGCCAGCAGCTTGGCACTAACCAGTGGGAACACTGAAGCTTTCTTT.

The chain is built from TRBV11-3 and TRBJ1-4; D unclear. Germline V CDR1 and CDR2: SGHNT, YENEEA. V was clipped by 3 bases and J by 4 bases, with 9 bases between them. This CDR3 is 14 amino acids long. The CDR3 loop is CASSLRVLNEKLFF. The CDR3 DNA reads TGTGCCAGCAGCTTGAGGGTCCTTAATGAAAAACTGTTTTTT.

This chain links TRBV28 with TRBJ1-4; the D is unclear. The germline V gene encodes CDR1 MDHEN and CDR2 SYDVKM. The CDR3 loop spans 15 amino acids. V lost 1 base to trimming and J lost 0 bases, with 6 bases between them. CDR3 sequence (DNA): TGTGCCAGCAGTTTATTAGGATCAACTAATGAAAAACTGTTTTTT. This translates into CASSLLGSTNEKLFF.

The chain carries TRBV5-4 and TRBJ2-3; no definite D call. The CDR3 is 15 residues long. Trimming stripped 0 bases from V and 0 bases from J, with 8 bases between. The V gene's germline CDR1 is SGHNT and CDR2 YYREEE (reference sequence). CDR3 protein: CASSLAATSTDTQYF. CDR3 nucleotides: TGTGCCAGCAGCTTGGCGGCTACCAGCACAGATACGCAGTATTTT. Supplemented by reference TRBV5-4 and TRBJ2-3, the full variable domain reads ETGVTQSPTHLIKTRGQQVTLRCSSQSGHNTVSWYQQALGQGPQFIFQYYREEENGRGNFPPRFSGLQFPNYSSELNVNALELDDSALYLCASSLAATSTDTQYFGPGTRLTVL.

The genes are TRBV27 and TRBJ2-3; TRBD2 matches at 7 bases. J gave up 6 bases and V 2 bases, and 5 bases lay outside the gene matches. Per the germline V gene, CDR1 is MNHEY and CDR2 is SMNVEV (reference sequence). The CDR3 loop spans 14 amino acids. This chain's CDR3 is CASSLAGARDTQYF. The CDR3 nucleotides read TGTGCCAGCAGTTTAGCGGGAGCCAGGGATACGCAGTATTTT.

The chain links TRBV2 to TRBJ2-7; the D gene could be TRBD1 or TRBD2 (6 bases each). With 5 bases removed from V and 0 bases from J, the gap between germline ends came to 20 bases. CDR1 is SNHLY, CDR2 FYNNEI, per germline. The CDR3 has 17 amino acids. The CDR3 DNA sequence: TGTGCCAGCAGTAAGGGGGGCGGCCGAATTAACTCCTACGAGCAGTACTTC. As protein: CASSKGGGRINSYEQYF.

CDR3 sequence: CASSFRTLYNEQFF. As DNA, the CDR3 is TGTGCCAGCAGTTTCCGGACACTTTACAATGAGCAGTTCTTC. The chain couples TRBV28 to TRBJ2-1, with TRBD1 as a possible D gene (5 bases). The CDR3 runs to 14 residues. Germline CDR1 is MDHEN and CDR2 is SYDVKM. The V end lost 3 bases, the J end lost 4 bases, and 10 bases lay between the germline ends.

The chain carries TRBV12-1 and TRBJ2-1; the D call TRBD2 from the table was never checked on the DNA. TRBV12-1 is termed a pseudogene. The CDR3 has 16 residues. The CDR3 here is CASSFGWPSPANEQFF. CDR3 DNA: TGTGCCAGCAGCTTTGGATGGCCTAGCCCAGCCAATGAGCAGTTCTTC.

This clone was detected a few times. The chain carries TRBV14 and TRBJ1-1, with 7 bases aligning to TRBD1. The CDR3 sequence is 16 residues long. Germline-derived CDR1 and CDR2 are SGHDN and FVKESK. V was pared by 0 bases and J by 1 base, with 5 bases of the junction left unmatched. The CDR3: CASSQEERQGNTEAFF. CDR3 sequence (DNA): TGTGCCAGCAGCCAAGAAGAGCGACAGGGGAACACTGAAGCTTTCTTT.

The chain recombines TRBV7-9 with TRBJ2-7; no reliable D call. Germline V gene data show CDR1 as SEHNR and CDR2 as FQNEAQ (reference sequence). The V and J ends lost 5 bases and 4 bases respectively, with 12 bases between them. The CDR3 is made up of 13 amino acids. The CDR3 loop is CASSTRTNYEQYF. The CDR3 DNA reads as TGTGCCAGCAGCACAAGAACAAATTACGAGCAGTACTTC.

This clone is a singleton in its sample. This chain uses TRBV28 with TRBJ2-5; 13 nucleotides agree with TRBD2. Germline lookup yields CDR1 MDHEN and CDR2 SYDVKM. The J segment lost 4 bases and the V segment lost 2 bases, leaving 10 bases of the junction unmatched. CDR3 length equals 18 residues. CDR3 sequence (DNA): TGTGCCAGCAGTTTAAGTCTAGGACTAGCGGGAGAGGGAGAGACCCAGTACTTC. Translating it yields CASSLSLGLAGEGETQYF. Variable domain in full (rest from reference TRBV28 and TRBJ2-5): DVKVTQSSRYLVKRTGEKVFLECVQDMDHENMFWYRQDPGLGLRLIYFSYDVKMKEKGDIPEGYSVSREKKERFSLILESASTNQTSMYLCASSLSLGLAGEGETQYFGPGTRLLVL.

Here the CDR3 reads CASSLVRAQETQYF. The CDR3 bases are TGCGCCAGCAGCTTGGTCAGGGCCCAAGAGACCCAGTACTTC. V gene TRBV5-1 combines with J gene TRBJ2-5; possibly TRBD1 for D (5 bases). This CDR3 has 14 residues. CDR1 and CDR2 from the germline V gene are SGHRS and YFSETQ. V was cut by 0 bases and J by 1 base, with 7 bases left in between.

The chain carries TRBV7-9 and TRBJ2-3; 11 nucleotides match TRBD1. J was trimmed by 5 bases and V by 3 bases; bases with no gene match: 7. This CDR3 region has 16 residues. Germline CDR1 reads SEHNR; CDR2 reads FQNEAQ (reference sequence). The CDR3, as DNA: TGTGCCAGCAGCTTTCTAGGACAGGGGGCCGGAGATACGCAGTATTTT. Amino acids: CASSFLGQGAGDTQYF.

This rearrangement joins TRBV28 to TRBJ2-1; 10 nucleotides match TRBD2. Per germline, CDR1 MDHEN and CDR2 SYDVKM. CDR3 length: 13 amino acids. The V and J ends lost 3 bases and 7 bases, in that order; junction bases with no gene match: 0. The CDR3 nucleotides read TGTGCCAGCAGTTTGACTAGCGGGAATGAGCAGTTCTTC. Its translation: CASSLTSGNEQFF.

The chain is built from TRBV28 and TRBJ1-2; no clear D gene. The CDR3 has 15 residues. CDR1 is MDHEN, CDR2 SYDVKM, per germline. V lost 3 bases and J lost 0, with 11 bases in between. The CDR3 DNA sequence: TGTGCCAGCAGTTTTGGCGGGGTGGCTAACTATGGCTACACCTTC. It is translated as CASSFGGVANYGYTF.

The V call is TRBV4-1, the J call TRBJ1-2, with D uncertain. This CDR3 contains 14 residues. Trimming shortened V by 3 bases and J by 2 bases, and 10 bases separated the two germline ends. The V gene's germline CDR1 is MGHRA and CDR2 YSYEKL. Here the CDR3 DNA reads TGCGCCAGCAGCCACCCAGACATAAACTATGGCTACACCTTC. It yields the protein CASSHPDINYGYTF.